Following are 13 T cell receptor beta chains from one sample sequenced in a study of post-analysis software for immune sequencing data. Overall study results and limits: Patients showed TRBV5-6, TRBV5-1 and TRBV20-1 among a few TRBV segments more frequent than in controls.

Their specific antigens are unknown. cDNA libraries for TCR beta contained unique molecular identifiers. Using its own MiXCR run on the PCR reads, TCRdb lists one record per CDR3 protein. Altogether 820,000 or so distinct CDR3 sequences are present, around 50% being singletons, with the ten largest covering 4.6%. Source material: blood. All receptors derive from a girl aged 5 to 17 with multiple sclerosis.

In this sample, this clonotype turned up a few times. The chain uses TRBV5-6 and TRBJ2-5; D gene ambiguous. Trimming stripped 5 bases from V and 1 base from J, with 9 bases between. CDR1 SGHDT and CDR2 YYEEEE come from the germline V gene. The CDR3 sequence is 13 residues long. The CDR3 spells CASSRWFQETQYF. The CDR3, as DNA: TGTGCCAGCAGTAGATGGTTCCAAGAGACCCAGTACTTC.

The rearrangement joins TRBV20-1 to TRBJ2-2, with a possible D match to TRBD1 (5 bases). V dropped 4 bases and J dropped 7 bases, with 13 bases sitting between them. Per germline, CDR1 DFQATT and CDR2 SNEGSKA (reference sequence). The CDR3 is 13 amino acids. DNA for the CDR3: TGCAGTGCTAATCTTCAGGGAATCGGGGAGCTGTTTTTT. Protein: CSANLQGIGELFF.

The chain employs TRBV6-5 and TRBJ2-4; no firm D call. The closer fit of TRBJ2-7 to the DNA end suggests the J call may be wrong. The germline CDR1 and CDR2 sequences are MNHEY and SVGAGI. The CDR3 spans 14 residues. This CDR3 is CASSYSRATYEQYF. The CDR3 coding sequence is TGTGCCAGCAGTTACTCAAGGGCGACCTACGAGCAGTACTTC.

This clonotype was counted ten times or more. The chain carries TRBV9 and TRBJ1-6; a weak D match, TRBD1 (6 bases). There are 14 residues in the CDR3. Germline CDR1 and CDR2: SGDLS and YYNGEE. V dropped 0 bases and J dropped 8 bases, with 9 bases sitting between them. CDR3: CASSVAGEHSPLHF. CDR3 bases: TGTGCCAGCAGCGTAGCAGGGGAGCATTCACCCCTCCACTTT.

The CDR3 protein is CAISQSDSDNEKLFF. The CDR3 coding sequence is TGTGCCATCAGCCAGTCGGACAGCGATAATGAAAAACTGTTTTTT. J is TRBJ1-4 and V is TRBV10-3; a weak D match, TRBD1 (6 bases). The germline CDR1 and CDR2 sequences are ENHRY and SYGVKD. The CDR3 has 15 amino acids. V lost 6 bases, J lost 4 bases, and 15 bases lay in between.

This chain connects TRBV29-1 to TRBJ2-1; perhaps TRBD2 as D (6 bases). Germline CDR1 and CDR2: SQVTM and ANQGSEA. V lost 4 bases, J lost 3 bases, and 19 bases lay in between. The CDR3 covers 16 residues. The CDR3 protein is CSVVGGSRTIYNEQFF. As DNA, the CDR3 is TGCAGCGTTGTGGGGGGTAGCAGGACTATCTACAATGAGCAGTTCTTC.

This clonotype occurred a few times. The V and J genes are TRBV6-2 or TRBV6-3 and TRBJ2-7, with unresolved D. Per the germline V gene, CDR1 is MNHEY and CDR2 is SVGEGT. Trimming removed 5 bases at V and 0 bases at J, with 23 bases between. CDR3 length: 18 amino acids. As DNA, the CDR3 is TGTGCCAGCAGTCAGACACCGTTCCCCTGGATGAGCTCCTACGAGCAGTACTTC. The encoded protein is CASSQTPFPWMSSYEQYF.

The V gene is TRBV10-2, the J gene TRBJ1-1; TRBD1 aligns across 10 bases. There are 17 residues in the CDR3. After removal of 2 bases from V and 3 bases from J, the junction contained 9 bases not matched to a gene. Germline-derived CDR1 and CDR2 are WSHSY and SAAADI. The CDR3 region has the DNA TGCGCCAGCAGTGAGCGGTGGATCGGGACAGGGGACACTGAAGCTTTCTTT. Its protein product is CASSERWIGTGDTEAFF.

The chain combines TRBV20-1 with TRBJ1-5, with 8 bases identical to TRBD1. There are 16 residues in the CDR3. Trimming took 1 base from V and 1 from J; bases not matched to a gene: 6. Germline CDR1 and CDR2: DFQATT and SNEGSKA (reference sequence). CDR3 region: CSARAQGAPSNQPQHF. The CDR3 DNA follows: TGCAGTGCTAGAGCCCAGGGGGCTCCGAGCAATCAGCCCCAGCATTTT.

Only one count was recorded for this clonotype. The chain is built from TRBV27 and TRBJ2-4; D gene unclear. The closer fit of TRBJ2-7 to the DNA end suggests the J call may be wrong. Germline V gives CDR1 MNHEY, CDR2 SMNVEV (reference sequence). The CDR3 covers 15 residues. CDR3 coding DNA: TGTGCCAGCAGTCCCTTAGAGGCTTGGTTGGACGAGCAGTACTTC. It codes for CASSPLEAWLDEQYF.

The genes are TRBV5-1 and TRBJ2-1, with TRBD1 as a possible D gene (8 bases). V lost 5 bases, J lost 4 bases, and 16 bases lay in between. The germline V gene has CDR1 SGHRS and CDR2 YFSETQ. This CDR3 spans 15 amino acids. CDR3 protein: CASRDRVAGYNEQFF. The CDR3 nucleotides read TGCGCCAGCAGGGACAGGGTAGCGGGTTACAATGAGCAGTTCTTC.

The V and J genes are TRBV11-2 and TRBJ2-7; tentative D call: TRBD1 (5 bases). Germline V gene lookup returns CDR1 SGHAT and CDR2 FQNNGV. This CDR3 is 14 amino acids long. V was pared by 2 bases and J by 1 base, with 9 bases between. The CDR3 nucleotides are TGTGCCAGCAGCTTACAAGGGGATTCCTACGAGCAGTACTTC. It codes for CASSLQGDSYEQYF.

The J gene is TRBJ2-1, the V gene TRBV6-5; D may be TRBD1 or TRBD2 (6 bases each). Germline values: CDR1 MNHEY, CDR2 SVGAGI. Trimming stripped 6 bases from V and 5 bases from J, with 17 bases between. CDR3 length equals 15 residues. The CDR3 region is CASSRRRGAHNEQFF. CDR3 nucleotides: TGTGCCAGCAGCCGTCGGAGGGGGGCCCACAATGAGCAGTTCTTC.